This passage covers 2 T cell receptor beta chains from one sample sequenced in a study of T cells in Graves' hyperthyroidism and ophthalmopathy. From RNA transcripts, TCR beta CDR3 regions were amplified. The HTBI primer set was used in a first-round RT-PCR of the TCR CDR3. From the multiplex PCR reads, TCRdb called clonotypes with MiXCR, one entry per CDR3 protein. The sample has roughly 700,000 distinct CDR3 sequences, roughly 15% seen once; the top ten hold roughly a tenth. Specimen: blood. The receptor source for this set is a young woman with Graves' hyperthyroidism.

This clonotype has at least ten counts. The CDR3 DNA is TGCAGTGCTTTGGTCGGGAGTTCCTCCTACGAGCAGTACTTC. Its protein product is CSALVGSSSYEQYF. V is TRBV20-1 and J is TRBJ2-7, with D maybe TRBD2 (6 bases). CDR3 length: 14 amino acids. CDR1 and CDR2 from the germline V gene are DFQATT and SNEGSKA (reference sequence). V was cut by 5 bases and J by 0 bases, with 14 bases left in between.

This clonotype was detected ten times or more. The chain carries TRBV6-2 or TRBV6-3 and TRBJ2-1; weak D call: TRBD2 (6 bases). The V gene lost 2 bases and the J gene lost 8 bases, with 19 bases spanning the gap. The CDR3 is 16 residues long. CDR1 is MNHEY, CDR2 SVGEGT, per germline. The CDR3 DNA sequence: TGTGCCAGCAGTTACGGATATAGCGGCCTTAATGATGAGCAGTTCTTC. This encodes CASSYGYSGLNDEQFF.